One sample yielded the 14 T cell receptor beta chains listed below, sequenced in a study of CXCR3-negative and CXCR3-positive naive CD8 T cells. What these receptors recognize is not known. All TRB cDNA libraries came from 5' RACE performed with UMI labels. Using the 5' RACE reads, TCRdb records one entry per CDR3 protein without DNA. This listing includes about 120,000 distinct CDR3 sequences. Study-level points and caveats: Relative to CXCR3-negative naive cells, CXCR3-positive naive cells had more hydrophobic TRB CDR3s.

Source material: naive CXCR3+ CD8+ T cells from blood. Subset in this sample: CD45RO-CCR7+CD27+CD95- naive CD8+ T cells expressing CXCR3 (TNR3+). These receptors were collected from a human donor in good health. Some clones in this sample may be carry-over from other donors' samples.

The gene calls are TRBV19 and TRBJ1-1; absent DNA, TCRdb's TRBD1 call cannot be checked. This CDR3 has 17 residues. Germline V gene data show CDR1 as LNHDA and CDR2 as SQIVND (reference sequence). This CDR3 reads CASSRPDTLLVNTEAFF.

CDR3 sequence: CASSQEMIYGGGAGNEQFF. The V gene is TRBV4-3, the J gene TRBJ2-1; absent DNA, TCRdb's TRBD2 call cannot be checked. Looked up from germline, CDR1 is LGHNA and CDR2 is YSLEER. This CDR3 has 19 amino acids.

The chain has TRBV20-1 and TRBJ2-1; there is no DNA to check the TCRdb D call of TRBD2. This CDR3 has 14 residues. Germline V gene sequence: CDR1 DFQATT, CDR2 SNEGSKA (reference sequence). This chain's CDR3 is CSAPLAGAYNEQFF.

The V gene is TRBV28, the J gene TRBJ2-5. This CDR3 spans 13 amino acids. CDR1 is MDHEN and CDR2 is SYDVKM in the germline V gene. CDR3 in amino acids: CASSLGVQETQYF.

The rearrangement links TRBV7-9 to TRBJ1-1; with no DNA, the TCRdb D assignment of TRBD1 cannot be verified. CDR1 is SEHNR, CDR2 FQNEAQ, per germline (reference sequence). The CDR3 sequence is 13 residues long. CDR3 protein: CASRFQGTTEAFF. The variable domain in full, completed from reference TRBV7-9 and TRBJ1-1, reads DTGVSQNPRHKITKRGQNVTFRCDPISEHNRLYWYRQTLGQGPEFLTYFQNEAQLEKSRLLSDRFSAERPKGSFSTLEIQRTEQGDSAMYLCASRFQGTTEAFFGQGTRLTVV.

V usage is TRBV29-1 and J usage is TRBJ2-2; TCRdb lists TRBD2, though no DNA is available to test this call. Germline CDR1 is SQVTM and CDR2 is ANQGSEA. There are 13 residues in the CDR3. The CDR3 loop reads CSVEVAGSGELFF.

J is TRBJ2-1 and V is TRBV5-1; the TCRdb D gene call, TRBD1, has no DNA to confirm it. CDR1 is SGHRS and CDR2 is YFSETQ in the germline V gene. The CDR3 is made up of 15 amino acids. CDR3 in amino acids: CASSLEQGGQDEQFF.

The chain combines TRBV29-1 with TRBJ2-1; TCRdb names TRBD1, which stays unverified in the absence of DNA. Germline V CDR1 and CDR2: SQVTM, ANQGSEA. This CDR3 is built from 14 residues. CDR3 sequence reads: CSVIGTGSYNEQFF.

V and J are TRBV7-2 and TRBJ2-7; TCRdb's assignment of TRBD2 cannot be checked, as there is no DNA. This CDR3 has 16 residues. Germline loops: CDR1 SGHTA, CDR2 FQGNSA. Here the CDR3 reads CASSLISQAFQDEQYF.

The V and J genes are TRBV20-1 and TRBJ2-1; TCRdb's D gene call, TRBD2, goes unchecked for lack of DNA. This CDR3 is built from 15 residues. Germline V gives CDR1 DFQATT, CDR2 SNEGSKA (reference sequence). The CDR3 spells CSALFGLAVYNEQFF.

The chain recombines TRBV7-9 with TRBJ2-7; absent DNA, TCRdb's TRBD1 call cannot be checked. Germline loops: CDR1 SEHNR, CDR2 FQNEAQ (reference sequence). CDR3 length: 12 amino acids. The CDR3 loop is CASSFLDSLQYF.

The rearrangement links TRBV29-1 to TRBJ1-5; the TRBD1 assignment by TCRdb is unverifiable without DNA. Germline V CDR1 and CDR2: SQVTM, ANQGSEA. This CDR3 has 13 residues. The CDR3 region is CSVEEGGGQPQHF.

The chain has TRBV6-2 or TRBV6-3 and TRBJ1-1. CDR1 MNHEY and CDR2 SVGEGT come from the germline V gene. There are 12 residues in the CDR3. Here the CDR3 reads CASSRGTSEAFF.

The chain links TRBV6-5 to TRBJ1-2; the D call from TCRdb, TRBD1, cannot be confirmed without DNA. The CDR3 consists of 17 residues. CDR1 and CDR2 (germline): MNHEY, SVGAGI. This chain's CDR3 is CASSLETGGVKGYGYTF.